The table lists the clone carrying this TCR beta chain with a count of one. Its antigen is currently unknown. Generated by immunoSEQ multiplex PCR, the TCRdb table keeps only in-frame clones and is missing some. The sample lists over 65,000 clones, roughly 89% occurring once. This entry belongs to a study of T cell responses to AZD1222 COVID-19 vaccine. Study-wide results and limits: It was only a handful of AZD1222 recipients who were seropositive at baseline.

CDR1 ENHRY and CDR2 SYGVKD come from the germline V gene. Trimming pared 7 bases from V and 1 base from J, leaving 19 bases between. The CDR3 spans 16 residues. The genes are TRBV10-3 and TRBJ2-5; the D gene is possibly TRBD2 (7 bases). The starting material was peripheral blood, obtained 28 days after the second AZD1222 dose. This receptor was identified in an adult who received the AZD1222 COVID-19 vaccine. CDR3 region: CAIKSGGAFSQETQYF. In DNA, the CDR3 is TGTGCCATCAAGTCGGGGGGCGCGTTTAGCCAAGAGACCCAGTACTTC.